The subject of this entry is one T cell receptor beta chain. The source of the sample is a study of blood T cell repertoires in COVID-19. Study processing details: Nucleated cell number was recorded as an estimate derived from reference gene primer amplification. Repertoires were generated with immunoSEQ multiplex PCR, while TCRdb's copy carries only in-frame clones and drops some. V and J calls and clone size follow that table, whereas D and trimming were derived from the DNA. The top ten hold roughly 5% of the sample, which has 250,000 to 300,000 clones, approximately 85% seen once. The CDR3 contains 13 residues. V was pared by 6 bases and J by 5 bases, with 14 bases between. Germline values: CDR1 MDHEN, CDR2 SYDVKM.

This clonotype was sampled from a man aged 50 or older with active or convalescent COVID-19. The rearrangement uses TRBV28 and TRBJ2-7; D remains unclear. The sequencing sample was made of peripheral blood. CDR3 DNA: TGTGCCAGCAGCCGGTCCACTTCCCACGAGCAGTACTTC. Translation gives CASSRSTSHEQYF.